This T cell receptor beta chain was identified in a study of T cell responses to AZD1222 COVID-19 vaccine. The CDR3 covers 13 residues. This table comes from immunoSEQ multiplex PCR, and its TCRdb copy is limited to in-frame clones, with some not included. The sample lists under 40,000 clones; around 82% were seen once. This specimen was peripheral blood, taken 28 days after the second AZD1222 dose. V and J are TRBV21-1 and TRBJ1-5. TRBV21-1 counts as a pseudogene. The clonotype comes from an adult who received the AZD1222 COVID-19 vaccine. CDR3 protein: CAPPGSSNQPQHF. CDR3 sequence (DNA): TGTGCCCCCCCGGGTTCTAGCAATCAGCCCCAGCATTTT.